The T cell receptor (beta chain) described here comes from a study of T cell responses to AZD1222 COVID-19 vaccine. Across the whole study: Pooled in the analysis were second doses at about 4 or about 12 weeks.

Study-wide findings and caveats: The span of vaccine-associated CD4 TCRs extended across spike, with dominance at 160-218 and 743-854. Two doses of AZD1222 preceded a rise in Spike-specific TCR breadth and depth.

Profiled with immunoSEQ multiplex PCR; TCRdb holds only in-frame clones, not every one. The sample contains over 100,000 clones, roughly 88% of which appear only once. The J segment lost 6 bases and the V segment lost 0 bases, leaving 16 bases of the junction unmatched. CDR1 and CDR2 from the germline V gene are KGHSH and LQKENI. This CDR3 is 18 amino acids long. As to this clone: The antigen is unknown.

This chain connects TRBV18 to TRBJ1-2, with TRBD1 matching 7 bases. The source is an adult in good health. The source was peripheral blood, collected on day 0 of AZD1222 vaccination. CDR3 sequence: CASSPPIKGAVPANGYTF. The DNA for the CDR3 is TGTGCCAGCTCACCACCGATTAAGGGGGCAGTACCTGCGAATGGCTACACCTTC.